This TCR beta chain was retrieved from a study of somatic mutations in cytotoxic T cells in rheumatoid arthritis. Libraries were prepared by immunoSEQ multiplex PCR; TCRdb keeps only in-frame clonotypes and omits some of them. In the table there are about 23,000 clones, just under 80% of which are singletons. On this clone itself: Antigen specificity is unknown.

Overall study findings and caveats: Antigens targeted by the expanded CD8+ clones were unknown.

Trimming took off 5 bases at V and 5 bases at J, with 16 bases between the two ends. In germline, CDR1 is SEHNR, CDR2 FQNEAQ (reference sequence). The CDR3 totals 14 residues. The receptor was derived from an adult with rheumatoid arthritis. The V gene is TRBV7-9, the J gene TRBJ2-7, with unresolved D. Sequencing used CD8+ T cells sorted from blood. The CDR3 spells CASSQRKGMNEQYF. The CDR3 nucleotides read TGTGCCAGCAGCCAACGGAAGGGAATGAACGAGCAGTACTTC.